Listed below are T cell receptor beta chains from one sample, sequenced in a study of T cell repertoires in cytomegalovirus infection. No antigens are known for them. TCRdb used MiXCR to reprocess the reads, holding one entry per CDR3 protein. The sample shows roughly 90,000 distinct CDR3 sequences, roughly a quarter of them seen only once. This sample comprised CD8+ T cells from cultured PBMCs, obtained from culture after CMV antigen stimulation. These TCRs come from a human donor in good health (CMV status not recorded). Some clones in this sample may be carry-over from other donors' samples. CDR3s include the opening cysteine and the closing phenylalanine or tryptophan. Fields, in order: CDR3 length, clone size, V gene, J gene, CDR3 protein. Clone size is shown for a subset of rows, as once, few, many or a class of expanded clone.

>12|.|TRBV6-6|TRBJ2-3
CASGYSMDTQYF
>12|.|TRBV20-1|TRBJ1-2
CSAREGANGYTF
>16|few|TRBV11-3|TRBJ2-1
CASSPRGGDGANEQFF
>14|.|TRBV5-4|TRBJ2-3
CASSSRDTTDTQYF
>17|.|TRBV27|TRBJ2-3
CASSLWSGGGRGDTQYF
>15|.|TRBV28|TRBJ2-3
CASRRGQGSTDTQYF
>14|.|TRBV6-2/TRBV6-3|TRBJ2-6
CASLRYSGANVLTF
>18|.|TRBV6-4|TRBJ1-1
CASSDRDRGFGESLRAFF
>14|few|TRBV9|TRBJ2-7
CASSVVAGGYEQYF
>13|many|TRBV7-2|TRBJ2-7
CASSPLSSYEQYF
>16|few|TRBV20-1|TRBJ2-5
CSASRSGGEREETQYF
>13|.|TRBV2|TRBJ1-6
CASMHEGGSPLHF
>15|.|TRBV10-3|TRBJ2-1
CAISEPGLAGVEQFF
>11|.|TRBV6-2/TRBV6-3|TRBJ2-5
CASSYMQTQYF
>16|many|TRBV7-8|TRBJ1-2
CASSLERGGVTYGYTF
>16|many|TRBV12-3/TRBV12-4|TRBJ1-2
CASSLQGAVKNYGYTF
>15|.|TRBV2|TRBJ2-2
CARQPGQGAVGELFF
>17|.|TRBV11-2|TRBJ2-1
CASSRGMTSGSVDEQFF
>15|few|TRBV27|TRBJ2-7
CASSLLAAGSYEQYF
>14|few|TRBV30|TRBJ1-5
CAWGQGNFNQPQHF
>17|.|TRBV24-1|TRBJ2-1
CATSDSRLAGVNNEQFF
>14|.|TRBV6-1|TRBJ2-3
CASGGGGSTDTQYF
>15|.|TRBV11-3|TRBJ2-7
CASSTGSTAGYEQYF
>13|.|TRBV15|TRBJ2-1
CATSSATYNEQFF
>15|many|TRBV7-2|TRBJ2-1
CASSLEGLAVREQFF
>11|.|TRBV30|TRBJ1-3
CAWASGNTIYF
>12|.|TRBV20-1|TRBJ2-3
CSALPTSVTQYF
>14|few|TRBV7-9|TRBJ2-3
CASSLGSGGRLRNF
>15|.|TRBV7-9|TRBJ2-3
CASSPPLADTDTQYF
>14|.|TRBV2|TRBJ1-1
CASSEWAMNTEAFF
>16|.|TRBV7-3|TRBJ1-3
CASSLGSPGSGNTIYF
>14|many|TRBV6-1|TRBJ1-1
CASSPGQGGSQAFF
>15|few|TRBV2|TRBJ1-2
CASTTGGGPLYGYTF
>16|.|TRBV13|TRBJ1-3
CASSLARQRSGNTIYF
>15|few|TRBV3-1|TRBJ2-7
CASSQDLGTLYEQYF
>14|.|TRBV18|TRBJ1-1
CASSAGTGRPEAFF
>15|medium-sized|TRBV5-5|TRBJ2-5
CASSLWGIPRETQYF
>14|few|TRBV6-2/TRBV6-3|TRBJ1-1
CASSGTGGWTEAFF
>15|few|TRBV5-4|TRBJ2-7
CASSLGTASSYEQYF
>16|.|TRBV7-6|TRBJ2-2
CASSLGDSGSAGELFF
>15|.|TRBV10-2|TRBJ2-7
CASSEWGGDRKSEYF
>13|.|TRBV29-1|TRBJ2-1
CSGKGRTYNEQFF
>14|.|TRBV12-3/TRBV12-4|TRBJ1-2
CASSLLGYNYGYTF
>16|.|TRBV27|TRBJ2-3
CASSSLAVSAPDTQYF
>13|.|TRBV7-9|TRBJ1-5
CASSLAGTQPQHF
>13|.|TRBV12-3/TRBV12-4|TRBJ1-2
CASSLAGTYGYTF
>18|many|TRBV7-2|TRBJ2-2
CASSRLSSGGANTGELFF
>14|.|TRBV24-1|TRBJ2-2
CATSAIEAPGELFF